This TCR beta chain stems from a study of OX40 agonist ivuxolimab in advanced cancers. For the study at large: People in dose escalation had one of these cancers: hepatocellular carcinoma, melanoma, renal cell or head and neck cancer. Those enrolled were roughly 85% male, with a mean age of around 57 years and ages from 23 to 79. Broader study findings: Undetermined was the antigen specificity of the expanded peripheral T cells. Clonal expansion from baseline to week 6 occurred in both CD4+ and CD8+ T cells.

As regards this clone: Its antigen is undetermined.

Profiled with immunoSEQ multiplex PCR; TCRdb holds only in-frame clones, not every one. Of about 39,000 clones listed, roughly nine tenths are singletons. The CDR3 totals 15 residues. V was trimmed by 10 bases and J by 0 bases, leaving 18 bases between them. The V gene's germline CDR1 is LNHDA and CDR2 SQIVND (reference sequence). The chain recombines TRBV19 with TRBJ1-2; tentative D call: TRBD1 (5 bases). The source of this sequence is an adult with an advanced solid tumor such as melanoma, head and neck, liver or kidney cancer. The source material was CD4+ or CD8+ T cells sorted from blood, sampled in a trial of the OX40 agonist ivuxolimab. The CDR3 spells CATSGGGAANYGYTF. As DNA, the CDR3 is TGTGCCACCTCCGGGGGGGGAGCCGCTAACTATGGCTACACCTTC.